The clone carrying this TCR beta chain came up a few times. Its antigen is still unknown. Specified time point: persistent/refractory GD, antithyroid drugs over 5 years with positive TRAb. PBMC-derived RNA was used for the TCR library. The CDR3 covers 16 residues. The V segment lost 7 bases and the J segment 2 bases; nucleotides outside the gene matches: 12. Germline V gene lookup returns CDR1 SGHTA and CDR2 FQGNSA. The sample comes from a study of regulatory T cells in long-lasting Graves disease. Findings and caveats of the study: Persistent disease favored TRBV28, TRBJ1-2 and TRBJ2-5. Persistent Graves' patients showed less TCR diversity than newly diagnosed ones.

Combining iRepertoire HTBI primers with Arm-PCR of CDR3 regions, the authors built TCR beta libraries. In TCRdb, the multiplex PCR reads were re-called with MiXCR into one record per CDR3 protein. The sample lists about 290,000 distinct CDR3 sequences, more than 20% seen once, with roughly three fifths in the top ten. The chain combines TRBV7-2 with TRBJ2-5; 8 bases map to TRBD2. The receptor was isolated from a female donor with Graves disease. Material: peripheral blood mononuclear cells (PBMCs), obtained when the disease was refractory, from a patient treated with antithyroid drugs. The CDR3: CASTPRGASTQETQYF. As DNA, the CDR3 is TGTGCCAGCACCCCGCGGGGGGCCTCTACGCAAGAGACCCAGTACTTC.